This TCR beta chain emerged from a study of cytomegalovirus exposure and HLA in healthy donors. PCR employed 60 Vbeta and 13 Jbeta primers. Sequencing used immunoSEQ multiplex PCR; TCRdb keeps in-frame clones, though not all of them. The data contain approximately 78,000 clones, 65% to 70% of them singletons. The CDR3 has 15 amino acids. The germline V and J ends were trimmed by 3 bases and 8 bases, with 15 bases remaining between them. Germline lookup yields CDR1 SGDLS and CDR2 YYNGEE. The sample taken for sequencing was PBMCs. J is TRBJ1-6 and V is TRBV9; TRBD1 is a possible D gene (5 bases). The origin of this receptor is a man in his forties or fifties in good health and CMV-seropositive. As DNA, the CDR3 is TGTGCCAGCAGCGCCAACGCGGGGCCAGATTCACCCCTCCACTTT. It yields the protein CASSANAGPDSPLHF.